This T cell receptor (beta chain) was identified during a study of control samples from healthy donors and cancer patients. The table came from immunoSEQ multiplex PCR; TCRdb's copy has only in-frame clones and leaves some out. This table holds approximately 90,000 clones, approximately 89% found once. CDR3 length equals 13 residues. Germline CDR1 is KGHSH and CDR2 is LQKENI. Between the trimmed V and J ends, which lost 2 bases and 4 bases, there was a span of 8 bases. The receptor's source is a man aged 25 to 45 in good health. Sequencing was performed on blood. This chain uses TRBV18 with TRBJ1-2; a possible D gene is TRBD1 (5 bases). The CDR3 spells CASSPGAGYGYTF. CDR3 bases: TGTGCCAGCTCACCAGGGGCCGGCTATGGCTACACCTTC. Full variable domain (rest looked up from reference TRBV18 and TRBJ1-2): NAGVMQNPRHLVRRRGQEARLRCSPMKGHSHVYWYRQLPEEGLKFMVYLQKENIIDESGMPKERFSAEFPKEGPSILRIQQVVRGDSAAYFCASSPGAGYGYTFGSGTRLTVV.